This T cell receptor (beta chain) was recorded in a study of cytomegalovirus exposure and HLA in healthy donors. Details on this clone: Its matching antigen is unknown.

CDR3 length: 15 residues. Germline CDR1 MNHEY, CDR2 SVGAGI. The V end lost 6 bases, the J end lost 5 bases, and 19 bases lay between the germline ends. Whole-study findings and limits: There were some 150 TCR beta chains listed as cytomegalovirus-associated. Rare sequences made up most TCRs, while some public TCRs were found in many donors.

Profiling relied on immunoSEQ multiplex PCR, and the TCRdb table lists in-frame clones only, not all of them. In the table there are approximately 71,000 clones, around 93% of which are singletons. The receptor was isolated from a man aged 18 to 35 in good health and CMV-seronegative. Sequences were obtained from PBMCs. This chain uses TRBV6-5 with TRBJ2-5, with TRBD2 as a possible D gene (5 bases). CDR3 bases: TGTGCCAGCAGAAGCGGACGGTGGGTGGCGGAGACCCAGTACTTC. Protein sequence: CASRSGRWVAETQYF.